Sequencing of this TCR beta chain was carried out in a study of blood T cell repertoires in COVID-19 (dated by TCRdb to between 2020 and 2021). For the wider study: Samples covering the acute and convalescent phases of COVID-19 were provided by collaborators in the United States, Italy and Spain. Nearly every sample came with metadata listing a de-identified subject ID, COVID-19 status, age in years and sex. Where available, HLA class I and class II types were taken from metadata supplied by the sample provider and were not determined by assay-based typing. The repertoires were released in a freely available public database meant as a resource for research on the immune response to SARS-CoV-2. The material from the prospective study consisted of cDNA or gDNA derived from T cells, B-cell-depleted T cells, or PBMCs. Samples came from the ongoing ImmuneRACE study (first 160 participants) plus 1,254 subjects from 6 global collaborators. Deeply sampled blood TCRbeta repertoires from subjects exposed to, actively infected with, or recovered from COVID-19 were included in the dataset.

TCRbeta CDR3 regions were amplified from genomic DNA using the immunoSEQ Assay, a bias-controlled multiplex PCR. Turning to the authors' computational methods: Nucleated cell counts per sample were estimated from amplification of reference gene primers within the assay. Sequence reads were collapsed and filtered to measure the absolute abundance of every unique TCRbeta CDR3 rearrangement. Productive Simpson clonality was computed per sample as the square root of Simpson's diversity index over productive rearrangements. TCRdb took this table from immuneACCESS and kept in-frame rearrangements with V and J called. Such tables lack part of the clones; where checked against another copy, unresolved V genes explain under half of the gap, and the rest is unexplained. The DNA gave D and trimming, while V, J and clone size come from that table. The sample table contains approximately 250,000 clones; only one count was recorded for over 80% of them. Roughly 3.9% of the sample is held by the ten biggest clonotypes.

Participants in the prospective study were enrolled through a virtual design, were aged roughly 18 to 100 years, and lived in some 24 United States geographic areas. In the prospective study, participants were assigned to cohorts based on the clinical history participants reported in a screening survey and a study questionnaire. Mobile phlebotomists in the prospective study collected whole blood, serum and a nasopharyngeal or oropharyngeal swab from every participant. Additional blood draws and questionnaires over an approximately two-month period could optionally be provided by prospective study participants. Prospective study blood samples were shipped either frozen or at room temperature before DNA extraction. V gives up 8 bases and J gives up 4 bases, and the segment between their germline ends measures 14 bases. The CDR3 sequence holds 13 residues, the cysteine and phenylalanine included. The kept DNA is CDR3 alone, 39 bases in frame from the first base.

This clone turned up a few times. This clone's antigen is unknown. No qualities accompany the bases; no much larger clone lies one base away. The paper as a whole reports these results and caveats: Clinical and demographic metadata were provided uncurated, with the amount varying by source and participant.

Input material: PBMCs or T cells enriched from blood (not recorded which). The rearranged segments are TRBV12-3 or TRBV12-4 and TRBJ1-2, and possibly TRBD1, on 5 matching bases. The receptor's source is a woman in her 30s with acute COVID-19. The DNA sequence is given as TGTGCCAGCTCGGAGGGGCCAAGCTATGGCTACACCTTC. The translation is CASSEGPSYGYTF.